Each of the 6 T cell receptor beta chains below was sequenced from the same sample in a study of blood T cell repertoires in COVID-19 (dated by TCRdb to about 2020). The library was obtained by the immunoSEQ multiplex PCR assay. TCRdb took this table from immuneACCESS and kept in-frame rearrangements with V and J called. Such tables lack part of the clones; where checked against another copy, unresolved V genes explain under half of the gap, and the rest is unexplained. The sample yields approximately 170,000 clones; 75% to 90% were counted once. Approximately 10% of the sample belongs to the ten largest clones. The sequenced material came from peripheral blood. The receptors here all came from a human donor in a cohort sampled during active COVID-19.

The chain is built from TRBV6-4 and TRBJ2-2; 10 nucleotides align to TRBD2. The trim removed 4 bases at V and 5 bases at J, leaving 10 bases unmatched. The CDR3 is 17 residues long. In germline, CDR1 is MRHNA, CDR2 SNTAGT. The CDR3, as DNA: TGTGCCAGCAGTGTTCGGACTAGCGGAGGGGGGACCGGGGAGCTGTTTTTT. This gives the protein CASSVRTSGGGTGELFF.

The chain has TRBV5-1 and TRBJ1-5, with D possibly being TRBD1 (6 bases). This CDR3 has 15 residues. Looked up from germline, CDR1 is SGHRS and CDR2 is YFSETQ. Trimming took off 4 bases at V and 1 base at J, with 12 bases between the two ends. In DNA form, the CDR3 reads TGCGCCAGCAGCATAACAGGGAAGAGCAATCAGCCCCAGCATTTT. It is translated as CASSITGKSNQPQHF.

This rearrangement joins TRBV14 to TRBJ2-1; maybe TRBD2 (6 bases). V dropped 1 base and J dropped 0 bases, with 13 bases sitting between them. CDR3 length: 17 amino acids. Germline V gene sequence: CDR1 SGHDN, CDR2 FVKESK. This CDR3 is CASSQVFGGISYNEQFF. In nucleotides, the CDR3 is TGTGCCAGCAGCCAAGTGTTCGGAGGGATCTCCTACAATGAGCAGTTCTTC.

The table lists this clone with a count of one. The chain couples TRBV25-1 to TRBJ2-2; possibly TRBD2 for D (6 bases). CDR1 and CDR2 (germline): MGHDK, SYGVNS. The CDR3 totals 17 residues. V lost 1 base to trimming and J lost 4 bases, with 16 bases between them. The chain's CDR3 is CASSESFSGLSTGELFF. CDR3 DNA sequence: TGTGCCAGCAGTGAATCCTTCTCGGGACTGAGCACCGGGGAGCTGTTTTTT.

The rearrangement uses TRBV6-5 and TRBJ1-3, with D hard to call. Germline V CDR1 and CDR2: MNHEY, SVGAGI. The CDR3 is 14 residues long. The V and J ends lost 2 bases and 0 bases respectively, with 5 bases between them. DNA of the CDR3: TGTGCCAGCAGTTACCTGGCCTCTGGAAACACCATATATTTT. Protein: CASSYLASGNTIYF.

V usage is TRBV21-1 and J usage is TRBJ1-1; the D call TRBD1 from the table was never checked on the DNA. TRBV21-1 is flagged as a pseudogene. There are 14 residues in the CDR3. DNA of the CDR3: TGTGCCAGCCCCGACAGAAGCCCGGACACTGAAGCTTTCTTT. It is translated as CASPDRSPDTEAFF.